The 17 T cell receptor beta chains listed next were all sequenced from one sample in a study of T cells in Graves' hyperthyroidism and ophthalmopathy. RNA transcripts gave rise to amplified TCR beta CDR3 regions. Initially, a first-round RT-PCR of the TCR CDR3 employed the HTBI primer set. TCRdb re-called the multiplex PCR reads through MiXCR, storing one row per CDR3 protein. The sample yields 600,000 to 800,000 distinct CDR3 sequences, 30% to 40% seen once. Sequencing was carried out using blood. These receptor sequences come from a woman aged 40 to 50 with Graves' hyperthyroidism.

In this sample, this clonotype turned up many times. The DNA for the CDR3 is TGTGCCAGTAGTTCGGGGAACTACAGGGGGCAGGAGACCCAGTACTTC. Translated, it gives CASSSGNYRGQETQYF. The J gene is TRBJ2-5, the V gene TRBV19; 9 nucleotides agree with TRBD1. The V and J ends lost 5 bases and 5 bases, in that order; junction bases with no gene match: 12. Germline CDR1 LNHDA, CDR2 SQIVND (reference sequence). The length of the CDR3 is 16 residues.

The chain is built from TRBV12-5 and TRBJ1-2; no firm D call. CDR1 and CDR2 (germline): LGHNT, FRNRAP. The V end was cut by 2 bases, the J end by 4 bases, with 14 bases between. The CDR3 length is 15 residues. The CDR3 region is CASGLSPGALYGYTF. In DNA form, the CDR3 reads TGTGCTAGTGGTTTGAGCCCAGGAGCCCTCTATGGCTACACCTTC.

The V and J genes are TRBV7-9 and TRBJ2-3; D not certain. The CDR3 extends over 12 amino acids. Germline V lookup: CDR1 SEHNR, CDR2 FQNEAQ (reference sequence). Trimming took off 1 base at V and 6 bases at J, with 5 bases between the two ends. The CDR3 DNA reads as TGTGCCAGCAGCTTAGTTGACGATACGCAGTATTTT. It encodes CASSLVDDTQYF.

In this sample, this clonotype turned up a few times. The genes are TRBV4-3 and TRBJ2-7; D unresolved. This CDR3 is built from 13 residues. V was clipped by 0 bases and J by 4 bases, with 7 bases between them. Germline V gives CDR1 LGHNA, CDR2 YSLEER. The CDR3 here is CASSQEDGYEQYF. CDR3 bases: TGCGCCAGCAGCCAAGAGGATGGATACGAGCAGTACTTC.

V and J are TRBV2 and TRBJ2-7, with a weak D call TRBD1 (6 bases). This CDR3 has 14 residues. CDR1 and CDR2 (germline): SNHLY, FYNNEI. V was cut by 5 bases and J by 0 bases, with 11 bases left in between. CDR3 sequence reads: CASSYEGHSYEQYF. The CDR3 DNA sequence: TGTGCCAGCAGTTACGAGGGACACTCCTACGAGCAGTACTTC.

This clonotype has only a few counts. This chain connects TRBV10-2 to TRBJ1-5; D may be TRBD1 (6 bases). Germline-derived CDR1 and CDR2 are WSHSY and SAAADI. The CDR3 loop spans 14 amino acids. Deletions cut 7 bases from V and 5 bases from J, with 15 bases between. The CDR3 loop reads CASIGARGHQPQHF. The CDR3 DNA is TGCGCCAGCATAGGGGCCAGGGGACATCAGCCCCAGCATTTT.

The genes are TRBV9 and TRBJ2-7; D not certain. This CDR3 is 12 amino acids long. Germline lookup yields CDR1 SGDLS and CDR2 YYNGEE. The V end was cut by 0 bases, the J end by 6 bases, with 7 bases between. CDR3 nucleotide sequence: TGTGCCAGCAGCGTAGAGGATTCCGAGCAGTACTTC. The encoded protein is CASSVEDSEQYF.

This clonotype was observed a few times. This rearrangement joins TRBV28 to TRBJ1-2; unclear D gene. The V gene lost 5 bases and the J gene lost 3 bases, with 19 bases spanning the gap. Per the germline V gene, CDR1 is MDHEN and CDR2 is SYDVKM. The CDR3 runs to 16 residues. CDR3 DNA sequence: TGTGCCAGCAGTCCCCTGTCTAACAGCCACCACTATGGCTACACCTTC. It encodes CASSPLSNSHHYGYTF.

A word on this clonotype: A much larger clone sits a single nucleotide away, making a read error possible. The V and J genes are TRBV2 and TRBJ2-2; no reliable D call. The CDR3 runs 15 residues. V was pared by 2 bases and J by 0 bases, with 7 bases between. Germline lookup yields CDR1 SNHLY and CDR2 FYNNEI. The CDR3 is CASSEPCTNTGELFF. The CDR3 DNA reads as TGTGCCAGCAGTGAACCCTGCACGAACACCGGGGAGCTGTTTTTT.

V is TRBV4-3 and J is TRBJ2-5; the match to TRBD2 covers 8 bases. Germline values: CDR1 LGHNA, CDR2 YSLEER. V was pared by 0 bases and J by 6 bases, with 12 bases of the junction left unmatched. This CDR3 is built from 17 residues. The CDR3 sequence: CASSQEAKRGGSKTQYF. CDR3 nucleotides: TGCGCCAGCAGCCAAGAGGCGAAACGGGGGGGCTCTAAGACCCAGTACTTC.

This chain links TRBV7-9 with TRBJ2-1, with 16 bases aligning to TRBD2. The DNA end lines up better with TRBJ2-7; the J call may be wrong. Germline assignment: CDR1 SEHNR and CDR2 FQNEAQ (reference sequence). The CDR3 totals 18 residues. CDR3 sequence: CASRRPGTSGGAANEQYF. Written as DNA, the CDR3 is TGTGCCAGCAGGCGACCCGGGACTAGCGGGGGGGCAGCCAATGAGCAGTACTTC.

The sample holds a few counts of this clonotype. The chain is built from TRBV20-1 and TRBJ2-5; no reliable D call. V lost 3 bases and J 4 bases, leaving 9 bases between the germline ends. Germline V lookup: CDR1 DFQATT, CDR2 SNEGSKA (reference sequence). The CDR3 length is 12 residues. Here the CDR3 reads CSASSAAETQYF. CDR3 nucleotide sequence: TGCAGTGCTAGCTCAGCAGCAGAGACCCAGTACTTC.

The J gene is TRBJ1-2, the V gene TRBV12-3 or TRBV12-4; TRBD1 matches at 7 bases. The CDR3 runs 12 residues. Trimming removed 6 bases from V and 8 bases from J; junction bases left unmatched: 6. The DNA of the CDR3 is TGTGCCAGCAGGGGGACAGTGGGAGGCTACACCTTC. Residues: CASRGTVGGYTF.

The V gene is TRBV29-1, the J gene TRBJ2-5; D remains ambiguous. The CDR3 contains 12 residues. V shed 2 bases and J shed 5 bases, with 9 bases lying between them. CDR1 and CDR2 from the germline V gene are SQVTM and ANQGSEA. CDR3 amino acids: CSVERTGETQYF. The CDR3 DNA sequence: TGCAGCGTTGAAAGGACCGGGGAGACCCAGTACTTC.

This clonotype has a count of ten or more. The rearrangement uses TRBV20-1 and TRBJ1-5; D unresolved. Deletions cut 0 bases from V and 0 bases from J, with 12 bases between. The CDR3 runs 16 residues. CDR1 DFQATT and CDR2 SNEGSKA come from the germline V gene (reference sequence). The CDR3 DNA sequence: TGCAGTGCTAGAGATGAACGGATGGGTAGCAATCAGCCCCAGCATTTT. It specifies CSARDERMGSNQPQHF.

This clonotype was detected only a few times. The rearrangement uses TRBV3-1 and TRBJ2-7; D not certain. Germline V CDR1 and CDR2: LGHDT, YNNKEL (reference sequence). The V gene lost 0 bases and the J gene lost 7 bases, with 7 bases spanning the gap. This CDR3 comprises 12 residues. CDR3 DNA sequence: TGTGCCAGCAGCCAAGATACTCTGGAGCAGTACTTC. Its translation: CASSQDTLEQYF.

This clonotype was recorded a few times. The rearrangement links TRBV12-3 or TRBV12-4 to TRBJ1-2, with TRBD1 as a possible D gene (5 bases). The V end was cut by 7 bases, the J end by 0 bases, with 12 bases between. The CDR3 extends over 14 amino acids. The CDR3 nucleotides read TGTGCCAGCAATAGCGGGGCAACTAACTATGGCTACACCTTC. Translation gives CASNSGATNYGYTF.